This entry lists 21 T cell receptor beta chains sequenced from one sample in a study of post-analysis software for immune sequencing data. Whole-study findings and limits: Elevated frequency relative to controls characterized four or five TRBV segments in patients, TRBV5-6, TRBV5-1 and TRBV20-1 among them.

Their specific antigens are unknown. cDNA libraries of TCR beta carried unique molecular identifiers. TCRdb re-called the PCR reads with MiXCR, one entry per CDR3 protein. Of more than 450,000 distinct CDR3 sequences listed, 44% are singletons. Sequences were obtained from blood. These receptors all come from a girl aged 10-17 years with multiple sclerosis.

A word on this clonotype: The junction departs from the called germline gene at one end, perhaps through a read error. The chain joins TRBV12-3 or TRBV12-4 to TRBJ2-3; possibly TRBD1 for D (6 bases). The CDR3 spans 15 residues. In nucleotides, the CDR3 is TGTGCCAGCAGTTTGCGACGGCTCAGGGGAGATGCGCAATATTTT. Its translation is CASSLRRLRGDAQYF.

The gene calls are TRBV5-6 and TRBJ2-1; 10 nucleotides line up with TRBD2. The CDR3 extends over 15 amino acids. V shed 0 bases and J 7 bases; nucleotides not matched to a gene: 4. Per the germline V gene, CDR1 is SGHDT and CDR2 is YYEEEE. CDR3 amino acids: CASSLELAGYNEQFF. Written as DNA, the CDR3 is TGTGCCAGCAGCTTGGAACTAGCGGGATATAATGAGCAGTTCTTC.

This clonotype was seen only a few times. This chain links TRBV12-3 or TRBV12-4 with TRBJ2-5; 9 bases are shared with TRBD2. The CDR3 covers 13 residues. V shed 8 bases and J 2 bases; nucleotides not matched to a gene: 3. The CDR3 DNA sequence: TGTGCCAGCCGGACTAGCGAGCAAGAGACCCAGTACTTC. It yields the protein CASRTSEQETQYF.

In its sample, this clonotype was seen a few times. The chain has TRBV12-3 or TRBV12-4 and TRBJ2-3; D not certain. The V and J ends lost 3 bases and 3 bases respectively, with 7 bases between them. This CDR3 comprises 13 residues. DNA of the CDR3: TGTGCCAGCAGTTTGTTAGCAACAGATACGCAGTATTTT. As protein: CASSLLATDTQYF.

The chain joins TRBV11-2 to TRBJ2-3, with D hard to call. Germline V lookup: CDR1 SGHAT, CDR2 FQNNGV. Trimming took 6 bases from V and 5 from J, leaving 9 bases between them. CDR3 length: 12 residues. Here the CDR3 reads CASRIPGDTQYF. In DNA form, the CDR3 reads TGTGCCAGCAGAATCCCGGGAGATACGCAGTATTTT. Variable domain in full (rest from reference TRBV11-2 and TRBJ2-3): EAGVAQSPRYKIIEKRQSVAFWCNPISGHATLYWYQQILGQGPKLLIQFQNNGVVDDSQLPKDRFSAERLKGVDSTLKIQPAKLEDSAVYLCASRIPGDTQYFGPGTRLTVL.

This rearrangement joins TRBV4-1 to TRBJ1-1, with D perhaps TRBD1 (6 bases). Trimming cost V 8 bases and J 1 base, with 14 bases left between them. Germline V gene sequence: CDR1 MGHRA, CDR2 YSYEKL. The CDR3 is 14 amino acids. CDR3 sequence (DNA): TGCGCCAGCGGGTACAGGGCGAAGAACACTGAAGCTTTCTTT. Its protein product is CASGYRAKNTEAFF.

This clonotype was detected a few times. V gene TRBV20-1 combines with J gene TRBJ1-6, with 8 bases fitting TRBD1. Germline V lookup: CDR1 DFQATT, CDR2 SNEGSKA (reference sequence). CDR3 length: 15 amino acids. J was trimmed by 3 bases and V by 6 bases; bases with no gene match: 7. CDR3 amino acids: CSAIQGAGYNSPLHF. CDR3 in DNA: TGCAGTGCAATTCAGGGGGCGGGCTATAATTCACCCCTCCACTTT.

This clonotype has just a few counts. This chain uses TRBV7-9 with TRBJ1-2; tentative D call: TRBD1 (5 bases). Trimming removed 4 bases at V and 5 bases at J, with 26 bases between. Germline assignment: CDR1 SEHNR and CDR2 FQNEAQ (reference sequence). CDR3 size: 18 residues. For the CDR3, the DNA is TGTGCCAGCAGCTCAAAGAAGAGGGGACTCCCAGGCGGGTATGGCTACACCTTC. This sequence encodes CASSSKKRGLPGGYGYTF.

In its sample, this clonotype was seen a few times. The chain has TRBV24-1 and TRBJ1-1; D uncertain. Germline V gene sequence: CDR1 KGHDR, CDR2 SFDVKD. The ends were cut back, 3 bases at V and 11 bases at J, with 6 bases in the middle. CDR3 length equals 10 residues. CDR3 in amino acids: CATSDGGAFF. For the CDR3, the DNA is TGTGCCACCAGTGATGGCGGCGCTTTCTTT.

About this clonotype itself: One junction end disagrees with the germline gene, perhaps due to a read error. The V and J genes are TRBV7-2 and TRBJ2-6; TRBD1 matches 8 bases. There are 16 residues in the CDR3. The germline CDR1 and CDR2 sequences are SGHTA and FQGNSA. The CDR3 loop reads CASILEQGDWANVLTF. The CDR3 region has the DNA TGTGCCAGCATCTTAGAACAGGGGGACTGGGCCAACGTCCTGACTTTC.

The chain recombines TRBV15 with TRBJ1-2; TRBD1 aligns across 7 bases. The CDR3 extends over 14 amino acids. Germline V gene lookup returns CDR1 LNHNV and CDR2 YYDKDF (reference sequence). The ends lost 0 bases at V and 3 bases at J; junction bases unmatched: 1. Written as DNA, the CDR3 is TGTGCCACCAGCAGAGATACAGGGGACTATGGCTACACCTTC. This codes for CATSRDTGDYGYTF.

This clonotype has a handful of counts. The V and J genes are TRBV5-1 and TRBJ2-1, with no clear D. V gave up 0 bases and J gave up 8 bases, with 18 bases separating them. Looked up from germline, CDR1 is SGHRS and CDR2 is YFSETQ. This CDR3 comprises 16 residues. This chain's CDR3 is CASSLASTPRGYEQFF. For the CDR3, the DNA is TGCGCCAGCAGCTTGGCCTCGACTCCCCGCGGTTATGAGCAGTTCTTC.

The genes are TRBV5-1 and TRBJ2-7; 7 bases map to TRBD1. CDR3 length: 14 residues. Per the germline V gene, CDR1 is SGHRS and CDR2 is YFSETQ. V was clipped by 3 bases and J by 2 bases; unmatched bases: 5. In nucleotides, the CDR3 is TGCGCCAGCAGCTCGGGACAGATTGCCTACGAGCAGTACTTC. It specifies CASSSGQIAYEQYF.

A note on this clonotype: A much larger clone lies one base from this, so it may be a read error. CDR3 DNA sequence: TGTGCCAGCAGCCCCGGATGGGGTGAGCAGTACTTC. This encodes CASSPGWGEQYF. The gene calls are TRBV6-2 or TRBV6-3 and TRBJ2-7, with D unclear. The germline V gene has CDR1 MNHEY and CDR2 SVGEGT. The V end was cut by 6 bases, the J end by 7 bases, with 13 bases between. The CDR3 loop spans 12 amino acids.

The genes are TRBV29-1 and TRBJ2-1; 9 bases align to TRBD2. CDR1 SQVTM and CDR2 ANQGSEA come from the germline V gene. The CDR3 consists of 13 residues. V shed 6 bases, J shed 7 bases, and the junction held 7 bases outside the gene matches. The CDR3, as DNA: TGCAGCGTCAGCGGGAGGCTTACGAATGAGCAGTTCTTC. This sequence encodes CSVSGRLTNEQFF.

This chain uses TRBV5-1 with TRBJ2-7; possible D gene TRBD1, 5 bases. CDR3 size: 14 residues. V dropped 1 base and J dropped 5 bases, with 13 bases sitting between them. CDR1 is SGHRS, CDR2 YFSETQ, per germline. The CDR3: CASSLYRMFNEQYF. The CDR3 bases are TGCGCCAGCAGCTTGTACAGGATGTTCAACGAGCAGTACTTC. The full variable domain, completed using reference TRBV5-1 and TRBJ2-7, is KAGVTQTPRYLIKTRGQQVTLSCSPISGHRSVSWYQQTPGQGLQFLFEYFSETQRNKGNFPGRFSGRQFSNSRSEMNVSTLELGDSALYLCASSLYRMFNEQYFGPGTRLTVT.

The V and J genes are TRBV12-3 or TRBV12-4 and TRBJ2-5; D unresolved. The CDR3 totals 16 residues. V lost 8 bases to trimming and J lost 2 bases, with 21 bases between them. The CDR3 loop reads CASSPLRVLQQETQYF. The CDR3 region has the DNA TGTGCCAGCTCCCCTTTGAGAGTCCTACAACAAGAGACCCAGTACTTC.

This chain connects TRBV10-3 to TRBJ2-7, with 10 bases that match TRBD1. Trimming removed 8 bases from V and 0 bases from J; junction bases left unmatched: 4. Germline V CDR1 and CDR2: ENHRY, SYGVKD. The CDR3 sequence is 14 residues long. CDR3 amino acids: CAIGDRGNSYEQYF. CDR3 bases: TGTGCCATCGGGGACAGGGGAAACTCCTACGAGCAGTACTTC.

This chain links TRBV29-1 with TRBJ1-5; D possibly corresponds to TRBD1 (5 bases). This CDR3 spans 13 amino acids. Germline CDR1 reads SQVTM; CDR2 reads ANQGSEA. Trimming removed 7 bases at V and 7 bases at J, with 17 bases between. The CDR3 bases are TGCAGCGCATGTCAGGGAGAGGAGCAGCCCCAGCATTTT. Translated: CSACQGEEQPQHF.

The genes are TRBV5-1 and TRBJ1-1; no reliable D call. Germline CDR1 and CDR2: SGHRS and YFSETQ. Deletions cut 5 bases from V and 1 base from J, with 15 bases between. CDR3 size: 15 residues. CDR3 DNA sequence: TGCGCCAGCAGTTCGAAGTCCCGACCGAACACTGAAGCTTTCTTT. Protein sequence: CASSSKSRPNTEAFF.

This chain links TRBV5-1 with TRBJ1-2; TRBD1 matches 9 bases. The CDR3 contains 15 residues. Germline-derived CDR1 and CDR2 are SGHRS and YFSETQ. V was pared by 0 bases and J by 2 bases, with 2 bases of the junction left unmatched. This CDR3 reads CASSLDGQGNYGYTF. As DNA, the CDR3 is TGCGCCAGCAGCTTGGACGGACAGGGGAACTATGGCTACACCTTC.